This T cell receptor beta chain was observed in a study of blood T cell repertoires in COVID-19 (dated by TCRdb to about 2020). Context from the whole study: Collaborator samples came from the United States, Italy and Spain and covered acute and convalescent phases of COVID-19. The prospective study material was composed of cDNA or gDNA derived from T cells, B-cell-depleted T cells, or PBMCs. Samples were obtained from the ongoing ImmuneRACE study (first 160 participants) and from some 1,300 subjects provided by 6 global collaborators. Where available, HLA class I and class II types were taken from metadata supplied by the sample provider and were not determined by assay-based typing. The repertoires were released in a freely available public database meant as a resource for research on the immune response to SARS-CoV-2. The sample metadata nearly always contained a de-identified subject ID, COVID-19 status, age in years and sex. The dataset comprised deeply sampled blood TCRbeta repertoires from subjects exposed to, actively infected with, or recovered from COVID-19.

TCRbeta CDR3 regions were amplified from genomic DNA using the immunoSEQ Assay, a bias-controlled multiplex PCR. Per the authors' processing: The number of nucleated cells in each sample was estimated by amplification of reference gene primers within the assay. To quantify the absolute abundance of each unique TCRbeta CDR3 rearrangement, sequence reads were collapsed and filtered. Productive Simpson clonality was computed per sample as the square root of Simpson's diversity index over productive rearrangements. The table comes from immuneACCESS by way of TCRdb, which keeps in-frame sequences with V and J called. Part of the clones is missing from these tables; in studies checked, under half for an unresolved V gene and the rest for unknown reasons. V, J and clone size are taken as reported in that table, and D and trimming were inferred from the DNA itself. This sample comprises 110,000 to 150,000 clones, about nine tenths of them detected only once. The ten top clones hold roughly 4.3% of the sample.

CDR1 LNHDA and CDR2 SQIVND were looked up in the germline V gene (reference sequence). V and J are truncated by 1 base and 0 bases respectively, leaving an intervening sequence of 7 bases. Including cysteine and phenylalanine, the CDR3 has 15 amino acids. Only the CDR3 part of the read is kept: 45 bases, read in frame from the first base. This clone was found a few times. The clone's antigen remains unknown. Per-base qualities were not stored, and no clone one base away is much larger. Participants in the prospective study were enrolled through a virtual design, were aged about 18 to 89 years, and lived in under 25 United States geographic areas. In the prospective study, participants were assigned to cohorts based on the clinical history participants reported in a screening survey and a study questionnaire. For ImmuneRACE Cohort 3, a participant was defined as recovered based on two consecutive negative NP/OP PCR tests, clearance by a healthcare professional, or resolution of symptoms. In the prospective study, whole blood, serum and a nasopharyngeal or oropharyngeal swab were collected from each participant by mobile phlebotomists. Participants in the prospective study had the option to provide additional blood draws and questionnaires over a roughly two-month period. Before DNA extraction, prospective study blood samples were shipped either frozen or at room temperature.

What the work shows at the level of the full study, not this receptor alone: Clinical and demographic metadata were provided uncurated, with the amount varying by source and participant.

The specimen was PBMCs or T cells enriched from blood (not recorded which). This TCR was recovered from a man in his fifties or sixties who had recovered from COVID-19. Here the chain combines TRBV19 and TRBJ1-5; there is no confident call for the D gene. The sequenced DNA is TGTGCCAGTAGTATAGGGCACTATAGCAATCAGCCCCAGCATTTT. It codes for CASSIGHYSNQPQHF. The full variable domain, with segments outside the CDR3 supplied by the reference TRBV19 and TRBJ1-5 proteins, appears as DGGITQSPKYLFRKEGQNVTLSCEQNLNHDAMYWYRQDPGQGLRLIYYSQIVNDFQKGDIAEGYSVSREKKESFPLTVTSAQKNPTAFYLCASSIGHYSNQPQHFGDGTRLSIL.